A selection of T cell receptor beta chains follows, all from one sample in a study of T cells in Graves' hyperthyroidism and ophthalmopathy. TCRdb independently ran MiXCR on the multiplex PCR reads; one entry per CDR3 protein. The data contain about 300,000 distinct CDR3 sequences, more than 10% of them singletons. The sample consisted of blood. Source of these receptors: a woman in her twenties or thirties with Graves' hyperthyroidism that later progressed to Graves' ophthalmopathy. CDR3s include the opening cysteine and the closing phenylalanine or tryptophan. The D gene is left open where the match is weak. Only some rows state a clone size, as once, few, many or a class for expanded clones.

TGTGCCAGCAGCTTACAAAGCGGGGACTACAATGAGCAGTTCTTC	CASSLQSGDYNEQFF	TRBV11-3	TRBD2	-	TRBJ2-1
TGTGCCAGCAGCCAAGATAGGGACAACTCTGGAAACACCATATATTTT	CASSQDRDNSGNTIYF	TRBV4-2	-	-	TRBJ1-3
TGCAGTGCTAGAGAGACAGTCCCTAGCAATCAGCCCCAGCATTTT	CSARETVPSNQPQHF	TRBV20-1	-	many	TRBJ1-5
TGTGCCAGCAGTTTATGGGGGACAGCTAGCAATCAGCCCCAGCATTTT	CASSLWGTASNQPQHF	TRBV27	TRBD1	many	TRBJ1-5
TGTGCCAGCAGTTTATCAAGCACTAATCAGCCCCAGCATTTT	CASSLSSTNQPQHF	TRBV28	-	many	TRBJ1-5
TGTGCCAGCAGCTCACGAAGTACGAGCTTTATTGATGAGCAGTTCTTC	CASSSRSTSFIDEQFF	TRBV13	-	many	TRBJ2-1
TGCGCCAGCAGCCCTGGCGCGCCGGGGGGGAGTTATGGCTACACCTTC	CASSPGAPGGSYGYTF	TRBV5-1	-	many	TRBJ1-2
TGTGCCTGGGAACGGGCAGGGTCCTACGAGCAGTACTTC	CAWERAGSYEQYF	TRBV30	-	many	TRBJ2-7
TGTGCCTGGAGTGTTAACAGGCGGCCATACGAGCAGTACTTC	CAWSVNRRPYEQYF	TRBV30	-	many	TRBJ2-7
TGTGCCAGCAGCTTAGATACTAGCAACGGTGAGCAGTTCTTC	CASSLDTSNGEQFF	TRBV11-2	-	many	TRBJ2-1
TGTGCCTGGAACCTCCCGGGACACTATTTTGGAAACACCATATATTTT	CAWNLPGHYFGNTIYF	TRBV30	-	many	TRBJ1-3
TGCGCCAGCAGCCATACGGGACTAGCGGGAATCAATGAGCAGTTCTTC	CASSHTGLAGINEQFF	TRBV4-3	TRBD2	many	TRBJ2-1
TGTGCCAGCATAATAGCTCCCGGGGAGCTGTTTTTT	CASIIAPGELFF	TRBV12-3/TRBV12-4	-	many	TRBJ2-2
TGTGCCAGCACCCTCCCCCCGGGCAGCAACTATGGCTACACCTTC	CASTLPPGSNYGYTF	TRBV2	-	many	TRBJ1-2
TGTGCCAGCAGCCAAGGGTTAGGGGTCAGGGAGACCCAGTACTTC	CASSQGLGVRETQYF	TRBV4-2	-	few	TRBJ2-5
TGTGCCAGCAACCGGGGGGCGGATACGCAGTATTTT	CASNRGADTQYF	TRBV11-2	-	many	TRBJ2-3
TGTGCCAGCAGCTTAGACGCCGGTTACAATGAGCAGTTCTTC	CASSLDAGYNEQFF	TRBV7-2	-	many	TRBJ2-1
TGTGCCAGCAGTCTACAGGGTCCCGGGGAGCTGTTTTTT	CASSLQGPGELFF	TRBV2	-	many	TRBJ2-2
TGTGCCTGGACAACAGCTGGGGTCAATCAGCCCCAGCATTTT	CAWTTAGVNQPQHF	TRBV30	-	many	TRBJ1-5
TGCGCCAGCAGCCTAACGCTCGGGACAGGGTCTGAGACCCAGTACTTC	CASSLTLGTGSETQYF	TRBV4-1	TRBD1	-	TRBJ2-5
TGTGCCAGCAGCTCCCCCCCCAGGGAGGGAAATGAGCAGTTCTTC	CASSSPPREGNEQFF	TRBV7-9	TRBD2	many	TRBJ2-1
TGTGCCAGCAGTACGACTGAGACCTACGAGCAGTACTTC	CASSTTETYEQYF	TRBV12-3/TRBV12-4	-	many	TRBJ2-7